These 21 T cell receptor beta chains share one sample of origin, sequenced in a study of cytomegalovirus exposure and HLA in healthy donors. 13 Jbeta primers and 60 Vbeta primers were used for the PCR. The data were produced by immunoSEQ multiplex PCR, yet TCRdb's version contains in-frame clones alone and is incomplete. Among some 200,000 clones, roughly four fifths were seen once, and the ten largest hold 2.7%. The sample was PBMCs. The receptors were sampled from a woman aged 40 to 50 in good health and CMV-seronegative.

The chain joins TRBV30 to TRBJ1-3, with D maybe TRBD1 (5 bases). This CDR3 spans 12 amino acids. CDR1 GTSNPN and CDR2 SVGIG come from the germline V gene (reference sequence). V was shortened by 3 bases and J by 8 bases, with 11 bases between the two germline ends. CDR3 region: CAWRASGHTIYF. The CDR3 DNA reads TGTGCCTGGAGAGCTTCAGGGCACACCATATATTTT.

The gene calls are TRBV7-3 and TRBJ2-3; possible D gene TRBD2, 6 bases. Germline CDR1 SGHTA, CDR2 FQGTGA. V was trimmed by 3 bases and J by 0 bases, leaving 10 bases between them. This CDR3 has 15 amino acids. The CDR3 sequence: CASSLGLSSTDTQYF. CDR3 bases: TGTGCCAGCAGCTTGGGACTTTCTAGCACAGATACGCAGTATTTT.

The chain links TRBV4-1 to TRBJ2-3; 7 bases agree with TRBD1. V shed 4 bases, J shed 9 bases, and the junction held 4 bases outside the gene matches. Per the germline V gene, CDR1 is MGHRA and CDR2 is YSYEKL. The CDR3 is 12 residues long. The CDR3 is CASSPRQGTQYF. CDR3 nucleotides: TGCGCCAGCAGCCCACGACAGGGAACGCAGTATTTT.

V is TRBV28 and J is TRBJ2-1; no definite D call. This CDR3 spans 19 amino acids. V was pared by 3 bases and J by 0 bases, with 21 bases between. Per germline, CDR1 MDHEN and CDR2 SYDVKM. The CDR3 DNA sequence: TGTGCCAGCAGTTTTACCCTTTCGTTCACAGCCCCCTCCTACAATGAGCAGTTCTTC. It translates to CASSFTLSFTAPSYNEQFF.

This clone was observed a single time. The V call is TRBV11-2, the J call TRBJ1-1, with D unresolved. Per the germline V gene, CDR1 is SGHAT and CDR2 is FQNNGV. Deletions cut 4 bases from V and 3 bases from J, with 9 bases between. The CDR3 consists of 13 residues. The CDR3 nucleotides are TGTGCCAGCAGCTCAACCGAGGACACTGAAGCTTTCTTT. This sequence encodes CASSSTEDTEAFF.

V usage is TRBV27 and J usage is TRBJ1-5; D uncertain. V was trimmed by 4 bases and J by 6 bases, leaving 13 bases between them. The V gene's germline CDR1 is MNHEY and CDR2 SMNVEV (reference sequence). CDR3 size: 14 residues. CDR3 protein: CASSSWIAGQPQHF. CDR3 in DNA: TGTGCCAGCAGTTCATGGATAGCGGGTCAGCCCCAGCATTTT.

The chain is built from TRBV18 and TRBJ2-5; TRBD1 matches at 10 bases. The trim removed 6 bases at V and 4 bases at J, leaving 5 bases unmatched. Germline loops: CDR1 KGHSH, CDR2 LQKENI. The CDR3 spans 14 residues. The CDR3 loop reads CASSPTGGGETQYF. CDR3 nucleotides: TGTGCCAGCTCCCCGACAGGGGGCGGAGAGACCCAGTACTTC.

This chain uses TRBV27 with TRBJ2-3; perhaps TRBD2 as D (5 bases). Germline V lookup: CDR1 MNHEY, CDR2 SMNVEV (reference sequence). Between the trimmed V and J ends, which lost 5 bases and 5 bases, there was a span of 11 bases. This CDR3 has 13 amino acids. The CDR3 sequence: CASSTGSRDTQYF. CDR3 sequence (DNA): TGTGCCAGCAGTACGGGATCCCGAGATACGCAGTATTTT.

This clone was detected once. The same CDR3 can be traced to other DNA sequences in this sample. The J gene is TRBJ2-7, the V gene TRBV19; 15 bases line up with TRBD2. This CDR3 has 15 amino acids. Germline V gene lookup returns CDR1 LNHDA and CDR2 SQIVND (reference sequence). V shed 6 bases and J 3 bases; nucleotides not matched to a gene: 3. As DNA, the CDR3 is TGTGCCAGTAGCCCGGGACTAGCGGGAGGCTACGAGCAGTACTTC. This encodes CASSPGLAGGYEQYF.

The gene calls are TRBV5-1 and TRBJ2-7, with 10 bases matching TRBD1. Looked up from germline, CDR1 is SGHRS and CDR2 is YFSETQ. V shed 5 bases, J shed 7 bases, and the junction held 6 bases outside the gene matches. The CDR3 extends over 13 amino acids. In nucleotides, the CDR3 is TGCGCCAGCAGAGGGACAGGGGTGAGGGAGCAGTACTTC. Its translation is CASRGTGVREQYF.

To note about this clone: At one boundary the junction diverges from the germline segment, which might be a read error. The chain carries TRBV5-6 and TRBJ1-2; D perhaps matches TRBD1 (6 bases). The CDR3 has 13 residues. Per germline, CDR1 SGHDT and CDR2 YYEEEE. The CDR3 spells CASSLPGVTQILF. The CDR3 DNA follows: TGTGCCAGCAGCTTGCCAGGGGTCACTCAAATTCTCTTC. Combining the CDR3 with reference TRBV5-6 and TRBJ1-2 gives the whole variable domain DAGVTQSPTHLIKTRGQQVTLRCSPKSGHDTVSWYQQALGQGPQFIFQYYEEEERQRGNFPDRFSGHQFPNYSSELNVNALLLGDSALYLCASSLPGVTQILFGSGTRLTVV.

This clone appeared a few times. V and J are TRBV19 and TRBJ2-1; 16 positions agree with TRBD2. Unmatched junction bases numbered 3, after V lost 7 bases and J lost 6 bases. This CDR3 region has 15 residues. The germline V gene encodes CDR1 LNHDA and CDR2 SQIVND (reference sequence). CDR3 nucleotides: TGTGCCAGTAAAGGGACTAGCGGGAGGGTCAATGAGCAGTTCTTC. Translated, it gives CASKGTSGRVNEQFF. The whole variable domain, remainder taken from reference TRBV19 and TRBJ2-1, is DGGITQSPKYLFRKEGQNVTLSCEQNLNHDAMYWYRQDPGQGLRLIYYSQIVNDFQKGDIAEGYSVSREKKESFPLTVTSAQKNPTAFYLCASKGTSGRVNEQFFGPGTRLTVL.

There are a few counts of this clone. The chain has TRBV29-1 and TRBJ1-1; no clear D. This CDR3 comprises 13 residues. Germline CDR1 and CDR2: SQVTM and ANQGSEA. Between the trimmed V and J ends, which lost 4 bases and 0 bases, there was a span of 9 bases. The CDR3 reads CSVVTALNTEAFF. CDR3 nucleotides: TGCAGCGTTGTTACAGCCTTGAACACTGAAGCTTTCTTT.

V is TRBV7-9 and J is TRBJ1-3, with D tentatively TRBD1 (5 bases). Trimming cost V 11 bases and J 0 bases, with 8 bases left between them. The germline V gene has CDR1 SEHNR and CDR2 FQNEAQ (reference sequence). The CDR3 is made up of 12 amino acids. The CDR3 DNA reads TGTGCCTGGGGGGACTCTGGAAACACCATATATTTT. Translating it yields CAWGDSGNTIYF.

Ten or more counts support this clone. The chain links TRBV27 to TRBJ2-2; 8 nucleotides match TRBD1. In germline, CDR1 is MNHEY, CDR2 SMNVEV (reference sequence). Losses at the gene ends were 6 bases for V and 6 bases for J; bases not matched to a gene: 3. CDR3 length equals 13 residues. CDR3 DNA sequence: TGTGCCAGCAGGACAGGGGACGCCGGGGAGCTGTTTTTT. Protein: CASRTGDAGELFF.

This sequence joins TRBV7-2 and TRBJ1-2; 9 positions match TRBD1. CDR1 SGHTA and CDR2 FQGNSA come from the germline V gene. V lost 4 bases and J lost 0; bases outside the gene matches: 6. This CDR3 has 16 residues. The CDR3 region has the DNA TGTGCCAGCAGCTCCCGCACAGGGGGCTCTAACTATGGCTACACCTTC. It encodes CASSSRTGGSNYGYTF.

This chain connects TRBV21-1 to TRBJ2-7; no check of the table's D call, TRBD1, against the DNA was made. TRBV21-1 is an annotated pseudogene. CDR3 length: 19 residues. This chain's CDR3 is CASSSRTTGTAGGTYEQYF. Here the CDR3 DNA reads TGTGCCAGCAGCTCAAGAACGACCGGGACAGCGGGTGGAACCTACGAGCAGTACTTC.

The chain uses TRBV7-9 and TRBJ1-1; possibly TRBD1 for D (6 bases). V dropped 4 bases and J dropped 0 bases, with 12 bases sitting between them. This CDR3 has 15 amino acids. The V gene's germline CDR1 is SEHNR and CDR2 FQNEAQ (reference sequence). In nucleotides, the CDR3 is TGTGCCAGCAGCTCGAACAGGGAAATGAACACTGAAGCTTTCTTT. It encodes CASSSNREMNTEAFF.

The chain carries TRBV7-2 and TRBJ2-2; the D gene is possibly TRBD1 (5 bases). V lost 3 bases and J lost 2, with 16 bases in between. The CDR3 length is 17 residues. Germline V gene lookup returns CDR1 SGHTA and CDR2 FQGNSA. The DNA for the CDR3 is TGTGCCAGCAGCTTTTTACTGGGTCAGGGTAACACCGGGGAGCTGTTTTTT. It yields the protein CASSFLLGQGNTGELFF.

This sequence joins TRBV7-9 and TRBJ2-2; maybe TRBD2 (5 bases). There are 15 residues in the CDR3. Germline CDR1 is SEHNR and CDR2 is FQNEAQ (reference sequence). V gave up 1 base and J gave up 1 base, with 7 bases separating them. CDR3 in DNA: TGTGCCAGCAGCTTAGGAGGGCTGAACACCGGGGAGCTGTTTTTT. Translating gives CASSLGGLNTGELFF.

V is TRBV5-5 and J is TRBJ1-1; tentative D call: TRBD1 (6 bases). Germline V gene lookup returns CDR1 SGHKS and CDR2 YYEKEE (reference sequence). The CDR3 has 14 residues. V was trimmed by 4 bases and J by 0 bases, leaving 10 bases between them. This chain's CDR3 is CASSPGHLNTEAFF. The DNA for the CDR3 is TGTGCCAGCAGCCCGGGACACTTGAACACTGAAGCTTTCTTT. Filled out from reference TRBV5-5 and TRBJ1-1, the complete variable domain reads DAGVTQSPTHLIKTRGQQVTLRCSPISGHKSVSWYQQVLGQGPQFIFQYYEKEERGRGNFPDRFSARQFPNYSSELNVNALLLGDSALYLCASSPGHLNTEAFFGQGTRLTVV.